This T cell receptor beta chain was observed in a study of blood T cell repertoires in COVID-19. Study-wide context: The United States, Italy and Spain supplied acute and convalescent COVID-19 samples. T cells, B-cell-depleted T cells, or PBMCs provided the cDNA or gDNA that served as material.

Under the authors' procedure: Researchers report that nucleated cell counts were estimated from reference gene primer amplification. Profiled with immunoSEQ multiplex PCR; TCRdb holds only in-frame clones, not every one. V and J calls and clone size are given by that table; D and trimming were obtained from the DNA. This sample has more than 80,000 clones, with less than 85% found just once. The CDR3 covers 16 residues. Germline CDR1 and CDR2: SGHTA and FQGNSA. V was clipped by 4 bases and J by 4 bases, with 19 bases between them. This clonotype was obtained from a woman in her sixties with acute or convalescent COVID-19. Sequenced material: peripheral blood. V usage is TRBV7-2 and J usage is TRBJ2-5; D is unclear. The CDR3 protein is CASSSGFLGFGETQYF. DNA of the CDR3: TGTGCCAGCAGCTCCGGGTTCCTCGGTTTCGGAGAGACCCAGTACTTC.